The 8 T cell receptor beta chains reported below all come from one sample, sequenced in a study of T-cell memory formation after mild COVID-19. From the 5' RACE reads, TCRdb called clonotypes with MiXCR, one entry per CDR3 protein. The table lists some 310,000 distinct CDR3 sequences, around a fifth of them singletons. Source material: PBMCs or a T cell subset sorted from them (not recorded which). These receptors originate from a man aged 18-30 years who had mild COVID-19 (a few samples of this study predate the infection). Cell type and time point are not known.

The chain uses TRBV5-1 and TRBJ1-2, with a possible D match to TRBD1 (6 bases). Trimming pared 4 bases from V and 1 base from J, leaving 11 bases between. CDR1 is SGHRS and CDR2 is YFSETQ in the germline V gene. CDR3 size: 14 residues. CDR3 sequence reads: CASSPRTVNYGYTF. The CDR3 bases are TGCGCCAGCAGCCCAAGGACAGTTAACTATGGCTACACCTTC.

This clonotype was seen only a few times. This sequence joins TRBV25-1 and TRBJ2-5, with TRBD1 matching 7 bases. Per germline, CDR1 MGHDK and CDR2 SYGVNS. This CDR3 is built from 12 residues. V lost 6 bases, J lost 6 bases, and 4 bases stayed unmatched. The CDR3 protein is CASSHRGQTQYF. The DNA of the CDR3 is TGTGCCAGCAGCCACAGGGGTCAGACCCAGTACTTC.

The chain links TRBV7-9 to TRBJ2-6; 8 bases are shared with TRBD2. The ends lost 5 bases at V and 0 bases at J; junction bases unmatched: 18. CDR3 size: 21 residues. Germline V gene sequence: CDR1 SEHNR, CDR2 FQNEAQ (reference sequence). CDR3 sequence reads: CASSVYPSGGDLRSGANVLTF. The CDR3 nucleotides read TGTGCCAGCAGCGTATACCCTTCCGGGGGGGACCTCCGCTCTGGGGCCAACGTCCTGACTTTC.

This chain joins TRBV2 and TRBJ1-2; 7 nucleotides align to TRBD1. V shed 4 bases and J 4 bases; nucleotides not matched to a gene: 12. This CDR3 has 16 amino acids. Germline V gene data show CDR1 as SNHLY and CDR2 as FYNNEI. The CDR3 region is CASSGAPGTEAYGYTF. DNA for the CDR3: TGTGCCAGCAGTGGAGCTCCCGGGACAGAGGCCTATGGCTACACCTTC.

V gene TRBV4-3 combines with J gene TRBJ2-7; D possibly corresponds to TRBD2 (7 bases). With 0 bases removed from V and 2 bases from J, the gap between germline ends came to 20 bases. The CDR3 runs 18 residues. The germline gives CDR1 LGHNA, CDR2 YSLEER. In DNA, the CDR3 is TGCGCCAGCAGCCAAGATCGTACACCGGGGGGACACCCCTACGAGCAGTACGTC. Amino acids: CASSQDRTPGGHPYEQYV.

The chain couples TRBV5-5 to TRBJ2-1; 7 bases align to TRBD1. The CDR3 sequence is 13 residues long. The germline V gene has CDR1 SGHKS and CDR2 YYEKEE (reference sequence). V was clipped by 3 bases and J by 5 bases; unmatched bases: 2. CDR3 amino acids: CASSWTGDNEQFF. DNA of the CDR3: TGTGCCAGCAGCTGGACAGGAGACAATGAGCAGTTCTTC.

V is TRBV7-9 and J is TRBJ2-4; D not resolved. Trimming stripped 1 base from V and 11 bases from J, with 12 bases between. The germline CDR1 and CDR2 sequences are SEHNR and FQNEAQ (reference sequence). The CDR3 extends over 13 amino acids. The CDR3 bases are TGTGCCAGCAGCTTAGAATCTGTAGGTTTTCAGTACTTC. Encoded protein: CASSLESVGFQYF.

There are many counts of this clonotype. The V and J genes are TRBV6-5 and TRBJ1-1, with 7 bases aligning to TRBD1. Germline CDR1 reads MNHEY; CDR2 reads SVGAGI. The V segment lost 6 bases and the J segment 4 bases; nucleotides outside the gene matches: 8. The CDR3 totals 14 residues. The CDR3 region is CASRLQGMGTEAFF. In DNA, the CDR3 is TGTGCCAGCAGATTACAGGGGATGGGCACTGAAGCTTTCTTT.